Listed below are T cell receptor beta chains from one sample, sequenced in a study of blood T cell repertoires in COVID-19. Here immunoSEQ multiplex PCR was the method, and the copy in TCRdb shows in-frame clones only, minus some. Among 120,000 or so clones listed, 70% to 80% were seen once. Sequencing input: peripheral blood. These receptors came from a human donor in a cohort sampled during active COVID-19. The CDR3 runs from the conserved cysteine through the conserved F or W. The D gene is left open where the match is weak. Clone size is given for some rows only: seen once, a few or many times, or a class if the clone is expanded.

abundance	j_gene	d_gene	len	v_gene	CDR3nt	CDR3aa
.	TRBJ2-7	TRBD1	15	TRBV5-6	TGTGCCAGCAGCTTGCCCGGGACAGGATTTTACGAGCAGTACTTC	CASSLPGTGFYEQYF
.	TRBJ2-7	TRBD1	14	TRBV5-1	TGCGCCAGCAGTACGGGACAGGGTCGGCGCGAGCAGTACTTC	CASSTGQGRREQYF
.	TRBJ1-1	.	13	TRBV5-1	TGCGCCAGCAGCATACAGGGAGACACTGAAGCTTTCTTT	CASSIQGDTEAFF
once	TRBJ2-1	TRBD2	13	TRBV24-1	TGTGCCACTGGGACTAGCGGGAGTAATGAGCAGTTCTTC	CATGTSGSNEQFF
.	TRBJ1-1	.	13	TRBV25-1	TGTGCCAGCAGTTCCCAGGGGCGGACTGAAGCTTTCTTT	CASSSQGRTEAFF
.	TRBJ1-2	TRBD1	14	TRBV19	TGTGCCAGCTGTGTCCCCGGGACAGACTATGGCTACACCTTC	CASCVPGTDYGYTF
.	TRBJ1-2	TRBD1	16	TRBV9	TGTGCCAGCAGCGAGGGGACAGGGGACCATGCCTATGGCTACACCTTC	CASSEGTGDHAYGYTF
.	TRBJ1-1	TRBD1	11	TRBV30	TGTGCCCAAGGACAGGGGGCTGAAGCTTTCTTT	CAQGQGAEAFF
.	TRBJ2-5	.	15	TRBV10-2	TGCGCCAGCAGTGAAAGGACTCTTAGTTTGGAGACCCAGTACTTC	CASSERTLSLETQYF
.	TRBJ1-1	.	14	TRBV3-1/TRBV3-2	TGTGCCAGCAGTCAACAAGGGGTTCGGGCTGAAGCTTTCTTT	CASSQQGVRAEAFF
.	TRBJ1-4	TRBD1	17	TRBV18	TGTGCCAGCTCACCGTTGACAGGGGGCCGTAATAATGAAAAACTGTTTTTT	CASSPLTGGRNNEKLFF
once	TRBJ2-7	.	15	TRBV4-2	TGTGCCAGCAGCCAGGTTACAGGGCCAGCCTACGAGCAGTACTTC	CASSQVTGPAYEQYF
.	TRBJ1-2	TRBD1	16	TRBV11-2	TGTGCCAGCAGCCCGCCCGGGACAGGGGGCGTCTATGGCTACACCTTC	CASSPPGTGGVYGYTF
.	TRBJ2-7	.	17	TRBV30	TGTGCCTGGAGGAAGAGCAGGGTGGGCACTGGGTCCTACGAGCAGTACTTC	CAWRKSRVGTGSYEQYF
.	TRBJ1-3	TRBD1	16	TRBV28	TGTGCCAGCAGTACAATCAGGACAGGCTCTGGAAACACCATATATTTT	CASSTIRTGSGNTIYF
.	TRBJ1-1	TRBD1	16	TRBV19	TGTGCCAGTCTTTTAGGGGACAGTGCCCTGAACACTGAAGCTTTCTTT	CASLLGDSALNTEAFF
.	TRBJ1-2	.	13	TRBV19	TGTGCCAGTAGTTCAGGGGTCAACTATGGCTACACCTTC	CASSSGVNYGYTF
few	TRBJ2-7	TRBD1	13	TRBV6-6	TGTGCCAGCAGTTCAGGACAGGGGAACGAGCAGTACTTC	CASSSGQGNEQYF
.	TRBJ1-2	.	15	TRBV4-1	TGCGCCAGCAGCCCAAGTGGGGGGATGGACTATGGCTACACCTTC	CASSPSGGMDYGYTF
.	TRBJ1-1	.	14	TRBV28	TGTGCCAGCAGTTTAAGGGGCGCGAACACTGAAGCTTTCTTT	CASSLRGANTEAFF
.	TRBJ2-7	.	14	TRBV3-1/TRBV3-2	TGTGCCAGCAGCCGATCTCCGGAGGACGGGGGGCAGTACTTC	CASSRSPEDGGQYF
.	TRBJ2-7	TRBD2	16	TRBV10-3	TGTGCCATCAGTGAGTTAGGGACTAGCGGAAGCTACGAGCAGTACTTC	CAISELGTSGSYEQYF
.	TRBJ2-7	TRBD1	14	TRBV6-5	TGTGCCAGCAGAGACAGGGCGGGTTCCTACGAGCAGTACTTC	CASRDRAGSYEQYF
.	TRBJ2-7	.	14	TRBV6-1	TGTGCCAGCAGTGAAAGGGAGGAAGTCTACGAGCAGTACTTC	CASSEREEVYEQYF
medium-sized	TRBJ2-7	TRBD1	16	TRBV29-1	TGCAGCGCCCTCAGATCAACAGGGGTCAGTAATTACGAGCAGTACTTC	CSALRSTGVSNYEQYF
.	TRBJ2-7	TRBD2	16	TRBV19	TGTGCCAGTAGTGGGACTAGCGGGAGGATAGAAGACGAGCAGTACTTC	CASSGTSGRIEDEQYF
once	TRBJ2-7	TRBD2	12	TRBV5-1	TGCGCCAGCAGCCTGGCGGGGGACGAGCAGTACTTC	CASSLAGDEQYF
.	TRBJ1-2	.	15	TRBV6-2/TRBV6-3	TGTGCCAGCAGTCGGAGTCCGGGACAAAACTATGGCTACACCTTC	CASSRSPGQNYGYTF
once	TRBJ2-5	TRBD1	17	TRBV4-1	TGCGCCAGCAGCCAAGCCGAAACAGGGGGCTTCCAAGAGACCCAGTACTTC	CASSQAETGGFQETQYF
.	TRBJ2-2	TRBD1	15	TRBV7-9	TGTGCCAGCAGCTCACGGACAGGGGGGACCGGGGAGCTGTTTTTT	CASSSRTGGTGELFF
.	TRBJ2-7	.	19	TRBV5-1	TGCGCCAGCAGCTGGGGGGACAGGGGAGGCCTAGCGGGATCCTACGAGCAGTACTTC	CASSWGDRGGLAGSYEQYF
.	TRBJ1-1	.	16	TRBV7-9	TGTGCCAGCAGCCCTGAGATGGGTAGGGACATCACTGAAGCTTTCTTT	CASSPEMGRDITEAFF
.	TRBJ1-6	.	15	TRBV6-1	TGTGCCAGCAGTGAAGTGGATTCAGGGCATTCACCCCTCCACTTT	CASSEVDSGHSPLHF
.	TRBJ1-4	.	14	TRBV6-5	TGTGCCAGCAGTAGGGGGATCCTGAATGAAAAACTGTTTTTT	CASSRGILNEKLFF
.	TRBJ1-2	TRBD1	13	TRBV29-1	TGCAGCGTTCGGGACAGGGGGAAAGCCGGCTACACCTTC	CSVRDRGKAGYTF
once	TRBJ2-5	.	15	TRBV5-5	TGTGCCAGCAGCTTGAACAGGGTGGGTTTGGAGACCCAGTACTTC	CASSLNRVGLETQYF
.	TRBJ1-2	.	15	TRBV6-5	TGTGCCAGCGGTCCGGGTTGGGGCCGCCCCTATGGCTACACCTTC	CASGPGWGRPYGYTF
once	TRBJ1-2	.	14	TRBV19	TGTGCCAGTTCCCCGACAGCTAAAAACTATGGCTACACCTTC	CASSPTAKNYGYTF
.	TRBJ1-3	TRBD1	16	TRBV11-2	TGTGCCAGCAGCCACCGGGACAGGGTTGCTGGAAACACCATATATTTT	CASSHRDRVAGNTIYF
.	TRBJ1-5	TRBD1	15	TRBV6-5	TGTGCCAGCAGATACGGGACAGGGAGCAATCAGCCCCAGCATTTT	CASRYGTGSNQPQHF
few	TRBJ2-7	.	14	TRBV11-3	TGTGCCAGCAGCCCCCCTTTATCTACGGGCGAGCAGTACTTC	CASSPPLSTGEQYF
.	TRBJ1-1	.	15	TRBV5-5	TGTGCCAGCAGCTTGGAGTGGGGAGGGGACACTGAAGCTTTCTTT	CASSLEWGGDTEAFF
.	TRBJ1-5	.	13	TRBV2	TGTGCCAGCAGTGAATCTAGGGGACAGCCCCAGCATTTT	CASSESRGQPQHF
.	TRBJ1-2	.	14	TRBV6-1	TGTGCCAGCAGTGAAGTTGCCCAGAACTATGGCTACACCTTC	CASSEVAQNYGYTF
.	TRBJ1-1	.	17	TRBV5-8	TGTGCCAGCAGCCACCGGATCGACAGAACGCTTAACACTGAAGCTTTCTTT	CASSHRIDRTLNTEAFF
.	TRBJ2-1	.	14	TRBV27	TGTGCCAGCAGTTTAGCCCCTAGCCCTGGTGAGCAGTTCTTC	CASSLAPSPGEQFF
.	TRBJ2-7	TRBD2	16	TRBV5-4	TGTGCCAGCAGCACCGGGACTACACATATAACCTACGAGCAGTACTTC	CASSTGTTHITYEQYF
.	TRBJ1-1	TRBD1	15	TRBV7-8	TGTGCCAGCAGCTCCGGGACAGGGGAGAACACTGAAGCTTTCTTT	CASSSGTGENTEAFF
.	TRBJ1-1	TRBD1	13	TRBV6-5	TGTGCCAGCAAAAACAGGGGGAACACTGAAGCTTTCTTT	CASKNRGNTEAFF
.	TRBJ2-7	TRBD1	16	TRBV11-2	TGTGCCAGCAGCCTCGACACCGGACAGGGCTTCTACGAGCAGTACTTC	CASSLDTGQGFYEQYF
.	TRBJ1-1	TRBD1	13	TRBV28	TGTGCCAGCAGTTCACAGGGGTATGTTGAAGCTTTCTTT	CASSSQGYVEAFF
few	TRBJ1-3	.	16	TRBV18	TGTGCCAGCTCACCACTATTACAGGGTTCTGGAAACACCATATATTTT	CASSPLLQGSGNTIYF
.	TRBJ2-1	TRBD1	15	TRBV7-9	TGTGCCAGCAGCACTCAAGACAGGGGTTTTGGTGAGCAGTTCTTC	CASSTQDRGFGEQFF
.	TRBJ2-7	TRBD2	14	TRBV4-2	TGTGCCAGCAGCCAAGAAGGCACGGGAGGAGAGCAGTACTTC	CASSQEGTGGEQYF
.	TRBJ1-5	.	13	TRBV5-1	TGCGCCAGCAGCTTCGACACCAATCAGCCCCAGCATTTT	CASSFDTNQPQHF
.	TRBJ2-1	TRBD2	14	TRBV18	TGTGCCAGCTCACCAACGGGAGGGGACAATGAGCAGTTCTTC	CASSPTGGDNEQFF
.	TRBJ1-2	.	13	TRBV9	TGTGCCAGCAGCGTAGGAGACAGCTATGGCTACACCTTC	CASSVGDSYGYTF
few	TRBJ2-1	TRBD2	14	TRBV30	TGTGCCTGGAGTGGGGGCGGGGGGTTAAATGAGCAGTTCTTC	CAWSGGGGLNEQFF
.	TRBJ1-4	TRBD1	17	TRBV14	TGTGCCAGCAGCCACCTTCCGGGACAGGGACCTAATGAAAAACTGTTTTTT	CASSHLPGQGPNEKLFF
.	TRBJ1-5	.	15	TRBV15	TGTGCCACCAGCAGCTCTCAGGGGACGAATCAGCCCCAGCATTTT	CATSSSQGTNQPQHF